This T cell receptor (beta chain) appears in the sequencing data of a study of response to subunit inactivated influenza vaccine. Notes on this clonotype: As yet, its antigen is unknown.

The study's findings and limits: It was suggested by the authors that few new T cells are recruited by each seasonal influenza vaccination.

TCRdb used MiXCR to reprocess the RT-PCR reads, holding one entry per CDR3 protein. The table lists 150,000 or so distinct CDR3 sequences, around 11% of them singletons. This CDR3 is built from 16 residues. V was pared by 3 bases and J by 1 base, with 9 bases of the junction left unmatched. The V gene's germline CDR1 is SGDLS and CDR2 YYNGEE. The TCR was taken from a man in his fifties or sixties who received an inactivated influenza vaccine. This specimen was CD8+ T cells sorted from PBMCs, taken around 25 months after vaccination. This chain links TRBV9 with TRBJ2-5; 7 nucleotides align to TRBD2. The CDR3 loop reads CASSGVPGGGQETQYF. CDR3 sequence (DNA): TGTGCCAGCAGCGGAGTCCCTGGGGGGGGCCAAGAGACCCAGTACTTC. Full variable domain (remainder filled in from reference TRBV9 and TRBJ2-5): DSGVTQTPKHLITATGQRVTLRCSPRSGDLSVYWYQQSLDQGLQFLIQYYNGEERAKGNILERFSAQQFPDLHSELNLSSLELGDSALYFCASSGVPGGGQETQYFGPGTRLLVL.